The text below deals with one T cell receptor beta chain. The antigen is unknown. The protocol was immunoSEQ multiplex PCR, while the TCRdb copy is restricted to in-frame clones and leaves out a portion. Among about 820,000 clones listed, about 92% were seen once. The germline V gene has CDR1 SGDLS and CDR2 YYNGEE. This CDR3 spans 14 amino acids. V dropped 4 bases and J dropped 2 bases, with 12 bases sitting between them. The data are from a study of shared clonotypes between healthy human individuals. Cells designated naive CD8 were CD45RO-negative and were positively selected for CCR7, with terminally differentiated effector memory CD45RA+ cells excluded. None of the donors, who were healthy HIV-negative adults, had recently had acute infections or vaccinations. General study results and limits: Sampling involved blood alone; tissue repertoires likely differ. For naive CD4 cells, approximately 4.7% of clonotypes were shared across a handful of donors.

This clonotype originated in a man aged 25-40 years in good health. The chain carries TRBV9 and TRBJ2-5; possible D gene TRBD2, 6 bases. The sequencing sample was made of naive CD8+ T cells sorted from blood. CDR3 nucleotide sequence: TGTGCCAGCAGCTCTCGGGACTCTCAAGAGACCCAGTACTTC. Amino acids: CASSSRDSQETQYF.